This record concerns one TCR beta chain sequence. Its specific antigen is unknown. From each donor, a roughly 2.5 ml peripheral blood sample was collected into PAXgene tubes and stored at -80 degrees C. Total RNA was isolated from whole blood with the PAXgene blood miRNA kit on an automated QIAcube, without T cell sorting. Peripheral blood from monozygotic twin pairs, either concordant or discordant for inflammatory bowel disease, underwent deep TCRalpha and TCRbeta repertoire profiling that used unique molecular barcoding. Smoking habits were recorded for all twin pairs, and individuals were classified as current, former or never smokers. The data are from a study of monozygotic twins with inflammatory bowel disease (dated by TCRdb to 2018 to 2020). For context, the study as a whole: The full study comprised around 28 monozygotic twin pairs: nine German pairs (four IBD-concordant, five IBD-discordant) and 19 IBD-discordant Danish pairs. Each individual had, on average, about 151 000 unique TCRalpha sequences and 181 000 unique TCRbeta sequences available for analysis. Disease-associated traits were sought mainly through comparisons between IBD patients and their genetically identical healthy co-twins within discordant pairs.

The library came from 5' RACE. The input for every TCR library was 3,500 to 4,000 ng of total RNA. For each sample, cDNA synthesis with SMARTScribe reverse transcriptase was split into eight separate reactions. During cDNA synthesis, unique molecular identifiers containing a 6-nucleotide sample barcode were introduced by template switching. TCRalpha and TCRbeta cDNA was amplified by two nested PCRs of around 16 and 10 cycles, with bead purification after each PCR. Before amplification, the cDNA was treated with uracil DNA-glycosylase and purified using the QIAquick PCR purification kit. In the second PCR, Illumina TruSeq-compatible adapters and sample-specific barcodes were added. TapeStation and Qubit were used to check library quality and concentration, and roughly 5 ng of each library went into the pool. Pooled libraries were sequenced on an Illumina HiSeq2500 single-index Rapid Run with 2 x 100 bp reads and custom sequencing primers. As for the authors' bioinformatics: MiGEC version 1.2.6 was used for UMI-based consensus assembly to correct PCR and sequencing errors. MiXCR version 2.1.1 was used for V(D)J alignment, clonotype assembly and CDR3 extraction. To normalise gene usage, clonotype sharing and MAIT/NKT TCR abundance, the analysis used the top 1000, 10 000 and 20 000 clonotypes per sample. Diversity was computed as the inverse Simpson index with the vegan R package after downsampling to 27 000 UMIs. Statistical testing used paired Mann-Whitney U tests on the discordant twin pairs and applied Benjamini-Hochberg correction for multiple testing. The reads underwent TCRdb reprocessing, giving one record for each CDR3 protein sequence and no DNA. None of the V and J calls come from the authors' own analysis; TCRdb made them. The sample table on file contains approximately 400,000 distinct CDR3 sequences. Approximately 2.8% of the sample is held by the ten biggest clonotypes.

Overall study outcomes, separate from this receptor: TCRbeta repertoire diversity, by inverse Simpson index, was decreased in IBD patients compared with their healthy co-twins. Background noise and inter-individual variability may have been introduced into the repertoires by the differing immunosuppressive treatments among patients. Repertoire similarity did not differ between concordant and discordant twins, possibly due to limited statistical power. Different T cell subtypes could not be distinguished in the analysis. No single strong signal or clonotype linked to IBD turned up in the results, so the idea that one exists was not supported. Compared with healthy twins, IBD patients had fewer clonotypes in common with other individuals, a difference most pronounced in patients showing signs of disease activity.

In the germline V gene, CDR1 corresponds to MGHRA and CDR2 to YSYEKL. From cysteine to phenylalanine, the CDR3 is 17 amino acids long. Nucleotide data are not available. The receptor chain draws on TRBV4-1 and TRBJ2-5; TCRdb's D call of TRBD2 is untestable without DNA. This TCR was recovered from a human donor with ulcerative colitis or Crohn's disease, or a healthy co-twin of an affected twin (not recorded which). Sequenced material: blood. For the CDR3, the sequence is CASSLSRSSGGAETQYF.